This T cell receptor beta chain emerged from a study of blood T cell repertoires in COVID-19. Only a few counts were recorded for this clone. This CDR3 has 14 amino acids. Trimming at V came to 4 bases and at J to 4 bases, leaving 6 bases not matched to a gene. Germline CDR1 SGHRS, CDR2 YFSETQ. Libraries were prepared by immunoSEQ multiplex PCR; TCRdb keeps only in-frame clonotypes and omits some of them. Of some 100,000 clones in the sample, roughly 87% were seen once. The sample comprised peripheral blood. The TCR was taken from a man aged 25-40 years in a cohort sampled during active COVID-19. This sequence joins TRBV5-1 and TRBJ1-2, with 8 bases that match TRBD1. DNA of the CDR3: TGCGCCAGCAGCCCAGGGGGCGCGGGCTATGGCTACACCTTC. Translating gives CASSPGGAGYGYTF.